This TCR beta chain was documented in a study of T cell responses to AZD1222 COVID-19 vaccine (dated by TCRdb to the early 2020s). Regarding the complete study: TCR sequencing covered some 240 trial participants: 207 given two doses of AZD1222 and about 26 given two doses of MenACWY control vaccine. Trial participants were enrolled by age into subgroups of 18-55, 56-69 and 70-plus years, and 148, 28 and 57 TCR-sequenced participants, respectively, were included in these subgroups. General conclusions and limits of the study: Participants were mostly white British and included more females than males, and it was suggested by the authors that clonal diversity may have been underestimated. Only five or six AZD1222 recipients were SARS-CoV-2 seropositive at baseline, limiting conclusions about previously exposed vaccinees. CD4 TCRs associated with the vaccine covered the entire spike protein, and the dominant responses were in regions 160-218 and 743-854. Because no day 14 peak-response samples were available, repertoires were characterized only after the peak T cell response. Spike-specific TCR breadth and depth rose significantly after two AZD1222 doses compared with day 0 and with MenACWY recipients. The 56-69-year group was small, and its depth increase did not reach significance, likely because of low power. Reportedly, almost half of the unique spike-specific TCRs recognized epitopes lying outside the regions that are mutated in the B.1.351 and B.1.1.7 variants.

There are 15 amino acids in the CDR3, from cysteine to phenylalanine inclusive. Only the CDR3 portion is preserved as DNA: 45 bases, with reading frame beginning at the first base. V loses 0 bases of germline sequence and J loses 0 bases, and the interval between the two ends is 7 bases. The germline V gene supplies CDR1 SGHRS and CDR2 YFSETQ. As for this clone: The specificity of this receptor is unknown. It has no much larger one-base neighbor in the sample; base qualities were not kept.

The CDR3 regions of human TCRbeta chains were analyzed by immunosequencing. Under the source paper's analysis protocol: TCRs in the repertoires were matched against a reference library of SARS-CoV-2-specific TCRs that had been generated with the MIRA antigen-specificity platform. Breadth meant the fraction of unique TCRs that were SARS-CoV-2-associated, whereas depth meant the fraction of total T cells that were SARS-CoV-2-associated. Using the MIRA data, each spike-specific TCR was assigned both to the spike region to which the TCR was reactive and to a CD4 or CD8 class. Log10-transformed breadth and depth values were compared by one-way ANOVA with Sidak's multiple comparisons tests. In TCRdb, the immuneACCESS table is reduced to in-frame sequences with V and J assigned. These tables do not hold every clone; where another copy was compared, an unresolved V gene accounts for under half, and the others remain unexplained. The DNA gave D and trimming, while V, J and clone size come from that table. The sample table records some 130,000 clones; about 92% of these occur just once. The top ten constitute around 3.5% of the sample.

Per the publication, the time point label means: about 28 days (+/-7) after the second vaccine dose. Because spike-specific TCR depth and breadth did not differ between the two schedules, AZD1222 recipients who got a second dose at roughly 4 weeks were pooled with those who got a second dose at roughly 12 weeks. Vaccinee samples were obtained from the UK trials COV001 and COV002, which included a single-blind randomized controlled phase 2/3 trial of AZD1222 (ChAdOx1 nCoV-19) in healthy adults. For TCRbeta chain sequencing, PBMC samples were collected from trial participants at day 0 and at day 28 after the second dose.

In this chain, TRBV5-1 is recombined with TRBJ2-4; no confident D gene assignment can be made. Sequencing was performed on peripheral blood, taken 28 days after the second AZD1222 dose. The source is an adult who received the AZD1222 COVID-19 vaccine. CDR3 region: CASSLGPVAKNIQYF. In nucleotides, the sequence is TGCGCCAGCAGCTTGGGGCCGGTAGCCAAAAACATTCAGTACTTC.